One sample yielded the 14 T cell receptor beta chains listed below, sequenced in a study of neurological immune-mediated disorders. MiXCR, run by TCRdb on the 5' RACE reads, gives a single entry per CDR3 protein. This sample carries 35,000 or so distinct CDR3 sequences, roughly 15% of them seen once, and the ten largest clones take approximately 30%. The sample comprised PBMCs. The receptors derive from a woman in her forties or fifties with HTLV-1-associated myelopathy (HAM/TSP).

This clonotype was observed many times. The CDR3, as DNA: TGTGCCAGCAGCCTACTCTCTTTAGCGGGGCCGGGGCCCGGGGAGCTGTTTTTT. Translation: CASSLLSLAGPGPGELFF. The genes are TRBV7-8 and TRBJ2-2; 8 positions match TRBD2. Trimming took 5 bases from V and 6 from J; bases not matched to a gene: 17. Germline V gene data show CDR1 as SGHVS and CDR2 as FQNEAQ. CDR3 length equals 18 residues.

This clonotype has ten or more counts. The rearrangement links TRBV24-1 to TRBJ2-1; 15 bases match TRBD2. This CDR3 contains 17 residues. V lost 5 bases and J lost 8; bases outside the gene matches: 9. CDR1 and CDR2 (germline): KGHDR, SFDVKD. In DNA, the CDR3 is TGTGCCACCAGTGCCCTACGGACTAGCGGGGGGGCGTATGAGCAGTTCTTC. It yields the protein CATSALRTSGGAYEQFF.

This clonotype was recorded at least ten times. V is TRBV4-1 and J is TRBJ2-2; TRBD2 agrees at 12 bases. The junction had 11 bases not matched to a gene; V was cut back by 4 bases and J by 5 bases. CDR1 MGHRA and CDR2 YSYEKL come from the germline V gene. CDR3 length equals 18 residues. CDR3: CASSLDPLAGGRTGELFF. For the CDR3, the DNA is TGCGCCAGCAGCCTAGATCCGCTAGCGGGGGGGCGTACCGGGGAGCTGTTTTTT.

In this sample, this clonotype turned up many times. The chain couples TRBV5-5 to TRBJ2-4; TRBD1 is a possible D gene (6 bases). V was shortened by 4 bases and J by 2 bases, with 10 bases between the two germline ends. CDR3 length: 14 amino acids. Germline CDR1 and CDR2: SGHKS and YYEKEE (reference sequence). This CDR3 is CASSDDRSKNIQYF. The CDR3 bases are TGTGCCAGCAGCGATGACAGGTCCAAAAACATTCAGTACTTC.

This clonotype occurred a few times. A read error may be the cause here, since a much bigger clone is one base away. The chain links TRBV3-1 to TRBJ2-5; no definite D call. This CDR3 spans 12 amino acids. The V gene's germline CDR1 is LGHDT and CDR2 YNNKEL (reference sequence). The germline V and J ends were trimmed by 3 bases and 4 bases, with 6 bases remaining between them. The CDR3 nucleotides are TGTGCCAGCAGCCAGGTCCGAGAGACCCAGTACTTC. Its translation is CASSQVRETQYF.

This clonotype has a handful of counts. The CDR3, as DNA: TGTGCCAGCAGTGACCCTTGGACAGGACTTAGCACAGATACGCAGTATTTT. It yields the protein CASSDPWTGLSTDTQYF. The chain recombines TRBV6-1 with TRBJ2-3, with 7 bases lining up with TRBD1. The CDR3 is 17 amino acids. J gave up 0 bases and V 3 bases, and 9 bases lay outside the gene matches. Germline lookup yields CDR1 MNHNS and CDR2 SASEGT.

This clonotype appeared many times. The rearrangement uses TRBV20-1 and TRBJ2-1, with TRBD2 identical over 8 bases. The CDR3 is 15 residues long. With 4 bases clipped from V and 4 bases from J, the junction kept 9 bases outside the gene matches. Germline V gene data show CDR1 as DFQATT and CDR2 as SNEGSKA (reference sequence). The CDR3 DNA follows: TGCAGTGCTAAAAAGCCGGGACTAGAGTACAATGAGCAGTTCTTC. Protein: CSAKKPGLEYNEQFF.

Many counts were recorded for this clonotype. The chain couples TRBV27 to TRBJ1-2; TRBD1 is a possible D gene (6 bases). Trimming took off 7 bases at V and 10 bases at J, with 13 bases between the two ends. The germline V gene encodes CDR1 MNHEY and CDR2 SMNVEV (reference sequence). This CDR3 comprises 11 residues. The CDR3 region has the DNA TGTGCCAGCATGAACAGGGCGACCTACACCTTC. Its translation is CASMNRATYTF.

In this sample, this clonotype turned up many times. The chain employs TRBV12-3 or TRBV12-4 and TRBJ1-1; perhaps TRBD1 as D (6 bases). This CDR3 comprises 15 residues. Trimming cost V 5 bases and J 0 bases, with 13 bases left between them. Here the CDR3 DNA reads TGTGCCAGCAGTCCCCGGGACACCATGAACACTGAAGCTTTCTTT. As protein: CASSPRDTMNTEAFF.

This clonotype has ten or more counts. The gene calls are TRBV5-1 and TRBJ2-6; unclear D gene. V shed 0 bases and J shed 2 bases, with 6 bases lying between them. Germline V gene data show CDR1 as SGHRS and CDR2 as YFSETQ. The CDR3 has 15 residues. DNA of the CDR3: TGCGCCAGCAGCTTGGCGCTAACTGGGGCCAACGTCCTGACTTTC. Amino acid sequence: CASSLALTGANVLTF.

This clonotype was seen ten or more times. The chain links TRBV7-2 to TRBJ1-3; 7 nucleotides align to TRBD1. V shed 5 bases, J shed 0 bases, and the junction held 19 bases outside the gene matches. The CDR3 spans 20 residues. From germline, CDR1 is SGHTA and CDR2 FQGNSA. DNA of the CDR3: TGTGCCAGCAGCCCTCGTCCCGGGACAGAGATGCTAAACTCTGGAAACACCATATATTTT. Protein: CASSPRPGTEMLNSGNTIYF.

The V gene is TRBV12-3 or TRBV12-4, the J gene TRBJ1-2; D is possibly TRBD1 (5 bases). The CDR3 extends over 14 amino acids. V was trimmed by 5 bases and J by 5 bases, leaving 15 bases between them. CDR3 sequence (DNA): TGTGCCAGCAGTATCGGGACGGCTTTTTATGGCTACACCTTC. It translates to CASSIGTAFYGYTF.

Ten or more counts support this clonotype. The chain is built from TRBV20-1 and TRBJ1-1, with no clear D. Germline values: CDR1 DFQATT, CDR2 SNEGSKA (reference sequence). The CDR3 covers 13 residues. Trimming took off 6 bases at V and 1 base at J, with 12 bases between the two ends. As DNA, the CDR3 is TGCAGTGCAACCAGACCCCCGAACACTGAAGCTTTCTTT. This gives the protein CSATRPPNTEAFF.

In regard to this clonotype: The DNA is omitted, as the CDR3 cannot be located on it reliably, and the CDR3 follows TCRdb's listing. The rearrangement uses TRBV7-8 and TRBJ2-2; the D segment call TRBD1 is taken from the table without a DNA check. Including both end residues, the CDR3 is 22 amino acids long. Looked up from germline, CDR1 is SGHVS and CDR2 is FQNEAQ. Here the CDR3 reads CASSFSGDTEAFFGQGTGELFF.